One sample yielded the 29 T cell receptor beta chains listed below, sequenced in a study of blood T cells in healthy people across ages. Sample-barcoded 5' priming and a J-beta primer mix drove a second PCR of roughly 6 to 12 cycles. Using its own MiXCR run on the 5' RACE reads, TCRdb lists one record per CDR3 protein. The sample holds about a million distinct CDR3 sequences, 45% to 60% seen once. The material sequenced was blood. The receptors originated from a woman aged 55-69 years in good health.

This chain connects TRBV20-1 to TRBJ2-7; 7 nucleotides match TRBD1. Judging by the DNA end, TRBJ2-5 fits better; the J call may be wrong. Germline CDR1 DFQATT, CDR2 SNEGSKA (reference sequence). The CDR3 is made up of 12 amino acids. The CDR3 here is CSAIGQEETQYF. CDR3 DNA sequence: TGCAGTGCTATCGGACAGGAAGAGACCCAGTACTTC.

CDR3 nucleotides: TGTGCCAGCAGTTTAACCGTGGATGGCTACACCTTC. Translation gives CASSLTVDGYTF. The genes are TRBV12-3 or TRBV12-4 and TRBJ1-2; D is unresolved. The CDR3 runs 12 residues. V was trimmed by 2 bases and J by 6 bases, leaving 7 bases between them.

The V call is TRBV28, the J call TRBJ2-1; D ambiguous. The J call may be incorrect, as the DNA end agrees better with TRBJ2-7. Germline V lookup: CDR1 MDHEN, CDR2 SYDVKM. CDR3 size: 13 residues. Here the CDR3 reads CASSLHGYNEQYF. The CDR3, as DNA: TGTGCCAGCAGTTTACACGGTTACAATGAGCAGTACTTC.

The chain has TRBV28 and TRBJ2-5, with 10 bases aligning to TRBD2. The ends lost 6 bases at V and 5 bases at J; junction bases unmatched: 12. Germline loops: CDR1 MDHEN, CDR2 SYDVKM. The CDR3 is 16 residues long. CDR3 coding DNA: TGTGCCAGCAGGGCTGGAATTCTAGCGGGAGTGGAGACCCAGTACTTC. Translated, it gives CASRAGILAGVETQYF. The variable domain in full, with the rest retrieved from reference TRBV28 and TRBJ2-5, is DVKVTQSSRYLVKRTGEKVFLECVQDMDHENMFWYRQDPGLGLRLIYFSYDVKMKEKGDIPEGYSVSREKKERFSLILESASTNQTSMYLCASRAGILAGVETQYFGPGTRLLVL.

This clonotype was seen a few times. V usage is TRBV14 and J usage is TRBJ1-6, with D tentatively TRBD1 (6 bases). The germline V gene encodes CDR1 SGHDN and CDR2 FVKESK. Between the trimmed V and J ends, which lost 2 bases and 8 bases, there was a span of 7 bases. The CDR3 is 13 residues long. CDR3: CASSQTGYSPLHF. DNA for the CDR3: TGTGCCAGCAGCCAAACAGGGTATTCACCCCTCCACTTT.

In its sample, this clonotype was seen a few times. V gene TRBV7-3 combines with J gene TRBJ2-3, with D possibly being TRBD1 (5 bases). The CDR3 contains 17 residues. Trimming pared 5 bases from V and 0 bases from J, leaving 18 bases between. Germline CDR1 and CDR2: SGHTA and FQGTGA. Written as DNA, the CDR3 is TGTGCCAGCAGCCCTCAACCCCCAGGGCACAGCACAGATACGCAGTATTTT. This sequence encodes CASSPQPPGHSTDTQYF.

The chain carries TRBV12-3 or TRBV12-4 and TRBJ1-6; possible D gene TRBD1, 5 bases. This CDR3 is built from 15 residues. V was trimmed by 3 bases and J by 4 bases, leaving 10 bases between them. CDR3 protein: CASSLTDSYNSPLHF. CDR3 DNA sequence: TGTGCCAGCAGTTTGACAGATTCATATAATTCACCCCTCCACTTT.

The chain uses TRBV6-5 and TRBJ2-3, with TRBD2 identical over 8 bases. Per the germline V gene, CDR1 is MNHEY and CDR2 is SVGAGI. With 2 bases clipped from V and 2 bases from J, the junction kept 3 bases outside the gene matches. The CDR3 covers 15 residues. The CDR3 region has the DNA TGTGCCAGCAGTTACGACGGGAGGGTCACAGATACGCAGTATTTT. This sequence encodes CASSYDGRVTDTQYF.

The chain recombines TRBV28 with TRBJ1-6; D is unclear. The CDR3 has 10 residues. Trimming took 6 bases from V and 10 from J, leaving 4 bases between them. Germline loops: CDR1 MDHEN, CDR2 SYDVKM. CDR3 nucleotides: TGTGCCAGCAGCGGCTCACCCCTCCACTTT. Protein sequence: CASSGSPLHF.

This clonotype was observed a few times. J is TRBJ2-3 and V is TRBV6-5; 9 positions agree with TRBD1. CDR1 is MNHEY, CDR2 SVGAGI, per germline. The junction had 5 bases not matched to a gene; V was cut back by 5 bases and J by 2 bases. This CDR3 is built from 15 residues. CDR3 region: CASSTGGFLTDTQYF. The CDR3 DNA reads TGTGCCAGCAGTACAGGGGGCTTTCTCACAGATACGCAGTATTTT.

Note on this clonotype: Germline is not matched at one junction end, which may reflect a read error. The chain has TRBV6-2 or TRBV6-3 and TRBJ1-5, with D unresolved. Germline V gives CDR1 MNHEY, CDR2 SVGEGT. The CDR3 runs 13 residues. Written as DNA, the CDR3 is TGTGCCAGCACGGGAGCGGCGATCCAGCTCCAGCATTTT. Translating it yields CASTGAAIQLQHF.

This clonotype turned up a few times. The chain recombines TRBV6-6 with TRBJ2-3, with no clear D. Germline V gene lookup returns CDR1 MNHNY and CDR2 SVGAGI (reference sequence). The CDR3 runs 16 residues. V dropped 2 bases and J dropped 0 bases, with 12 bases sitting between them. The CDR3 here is CASSYRLQVSTDTQYF. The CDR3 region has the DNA TGTGCCAGCAGTTACAGGTTGCAGGTTAGCACAGATACGCAGTATTTT.

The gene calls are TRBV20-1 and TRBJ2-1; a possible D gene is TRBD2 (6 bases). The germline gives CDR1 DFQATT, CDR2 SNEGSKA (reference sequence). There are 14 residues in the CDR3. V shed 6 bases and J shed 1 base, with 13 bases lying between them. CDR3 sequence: CSAEMGGSYNEQFF. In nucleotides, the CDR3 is TGCAGTGCGGAGATGGGGGGATCCTACAATGAGCAGTTCTTC.

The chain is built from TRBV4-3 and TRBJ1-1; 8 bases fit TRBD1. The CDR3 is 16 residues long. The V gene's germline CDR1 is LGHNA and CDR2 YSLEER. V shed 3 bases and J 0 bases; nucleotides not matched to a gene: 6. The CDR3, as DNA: TGCGCCAGCAGCCAGGACCGGGACAGGATGAACACTGAAGCTTTCTTT. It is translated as CASSQDRDRMNTEAFF.

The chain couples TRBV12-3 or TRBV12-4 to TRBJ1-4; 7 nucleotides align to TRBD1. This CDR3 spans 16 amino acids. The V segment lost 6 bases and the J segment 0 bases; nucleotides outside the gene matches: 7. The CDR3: CASRTGDKATNEKLFF. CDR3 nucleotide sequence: TGTGCCAGCAGAACAGGGGATAAAGCAACTAATGAAAAACTGTTTTTT.

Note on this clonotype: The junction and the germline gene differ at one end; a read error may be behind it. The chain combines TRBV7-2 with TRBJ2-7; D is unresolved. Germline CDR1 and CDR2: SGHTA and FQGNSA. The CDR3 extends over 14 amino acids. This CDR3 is CASSLIGASSEQYF. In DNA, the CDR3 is TGTGCCAGCAGCTTAATTGGTGCCTCCTCCGAGCAGTACTTC. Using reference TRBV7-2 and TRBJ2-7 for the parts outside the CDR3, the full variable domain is GAGVSQSPSNKVTEKGKDVELRCDPISGHTALYWYRQSLGQGLEFLIYFQGNSAPDKSGLPSDRFSAERTGGSVSTLTIQRTQQEDSAVYLCASSLIGASSEQYFGPGTRLTVT.

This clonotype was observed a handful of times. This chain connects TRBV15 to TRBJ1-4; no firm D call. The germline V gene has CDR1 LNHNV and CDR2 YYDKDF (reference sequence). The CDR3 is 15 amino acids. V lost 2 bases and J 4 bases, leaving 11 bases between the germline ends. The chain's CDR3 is CATSRPRGDNEKLFF. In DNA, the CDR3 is TGTGCCACCAGCAGACCCCGCGGGGATAATGAAAAACTGTTTTTT. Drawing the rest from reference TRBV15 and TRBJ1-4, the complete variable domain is DAMVIQNPRYQVTQFGKPVTLSCSQTLNHNVMYWYQQKSSQAPKLLFHYYDKDFNNEADTPDNFQSRRPNTSFCFLDIRSPGLGDTAMYLCATSRPRGDNEKLFFGSGTQLSVL.

The chain's CDR3 is CASSRNRKNTEAFF. As DNA, the CDR3 is TGTGCCAGCAGCCGAAACAGGAAAAACACTGAAGCTTTCTTT. V is TRBV16 and J is TRBJ1-1; weak D call: TRBD1 (5 bases). CDR3 length equals 14 residues. Per the germline V gene, CDR1 is KGHSY and CDR2 is FQNENV. The V end was cut by 4 bases, the J end by 2 bases, with 11 bases between.

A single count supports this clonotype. In DNA form, the CDR3 reads TGTGCCAGCAGTGATGTTGTATCCTACGAGCAGTACTTC. Protein: CASSDVVSYEQYF. The gene calls are TRBV2 and TRBJ2-7; D not certain. Looked up from germline, CDR1 is SNHLY and CDR2 is FYNNEI. Trimming removed 3 bases at V and 1 base at J, with 7 bases between. The CDR3 sequence is 13 residues long.

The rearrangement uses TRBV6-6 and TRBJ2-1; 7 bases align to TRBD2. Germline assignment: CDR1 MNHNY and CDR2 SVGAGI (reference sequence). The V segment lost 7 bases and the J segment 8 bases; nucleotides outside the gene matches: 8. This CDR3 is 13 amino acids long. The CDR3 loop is CASKAGALYEQFF. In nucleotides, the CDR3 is TGTGCCAGCAAGGCGGGAGCGCTTTATGAGCAGTTCTTC.

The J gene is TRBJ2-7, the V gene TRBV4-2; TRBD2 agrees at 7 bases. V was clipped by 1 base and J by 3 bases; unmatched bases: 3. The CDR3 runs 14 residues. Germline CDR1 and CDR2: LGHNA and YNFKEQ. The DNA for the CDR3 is TGTGCCAGCAGCCAAGTTGGGGGGGACTACGAGCAGTACTTC. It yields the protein CASSQVGGDYEQYF.

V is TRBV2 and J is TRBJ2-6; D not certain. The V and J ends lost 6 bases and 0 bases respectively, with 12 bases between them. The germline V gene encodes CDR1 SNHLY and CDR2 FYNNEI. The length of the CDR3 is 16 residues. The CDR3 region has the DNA TGTGCCAGCAGCCGTAGAATTAGCTCTGGGGCCAACGTCCTGACTTTC. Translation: CASSRRISSGANVLTF.

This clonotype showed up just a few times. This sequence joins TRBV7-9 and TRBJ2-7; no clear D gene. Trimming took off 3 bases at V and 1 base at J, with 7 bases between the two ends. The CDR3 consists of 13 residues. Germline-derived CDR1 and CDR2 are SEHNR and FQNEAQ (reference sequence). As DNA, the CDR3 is TGTGCCAGCAGCTTGAAAGGATCCTACGAGCAGTACTTC. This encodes CASSLKGSYEQYF.

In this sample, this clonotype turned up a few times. In DNA, the CDR3 is TGTGCCAGCAGTCCCCCGGGACCATCCCCAGATACGCAGTATTTT. It yields the protein CASSPPGPSPDTQYF. The chain joins TRBV12-3 or TRBV12-4 to TRBJ2-3, with D perhaps assigned TRBD1 or TRBD2 (5 bases each). This CDR3 is 15 amino acids long. V was cut by 5 bases and J by 4 bases, with 16 bases left in between.

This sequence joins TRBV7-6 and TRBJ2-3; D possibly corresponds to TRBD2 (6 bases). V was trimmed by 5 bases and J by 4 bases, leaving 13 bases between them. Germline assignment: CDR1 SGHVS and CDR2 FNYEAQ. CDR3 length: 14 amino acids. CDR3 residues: CASSTWGVADTQYF. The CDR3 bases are TGTGCCAGCAGCACCTGGGGGGTCGCAGATACGCAGTATTTT.

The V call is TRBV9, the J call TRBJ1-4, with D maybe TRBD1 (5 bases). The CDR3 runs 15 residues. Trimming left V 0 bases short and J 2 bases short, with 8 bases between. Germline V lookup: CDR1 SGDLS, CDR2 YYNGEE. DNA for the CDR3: TGTGCCAGCAGCGTAGTTCCAGGGACTAATGAAAAACTGTTTTTT. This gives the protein CASSVVPGTNEKLFF. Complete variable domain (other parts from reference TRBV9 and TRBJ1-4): DSGVTQTPKHLITATGQRVTLRCSPRSGDLSVYWYQQSLDQGLQFLIQYYNGEERAKGNILERFSAQQFPDLHSELNLSSLELGDSALYFCASSVVPGTNEKLFFGSGTQLSVL.

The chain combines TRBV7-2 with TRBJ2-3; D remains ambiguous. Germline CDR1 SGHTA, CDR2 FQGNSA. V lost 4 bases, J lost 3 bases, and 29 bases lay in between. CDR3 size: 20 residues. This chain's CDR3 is CASSSTTKIRPARLTDTQYF. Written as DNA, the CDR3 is TGTGCCAGCAGCTCTACCACTAAGATAAGACCAGCTAGGTTGACAGATACGCAGTATTTT. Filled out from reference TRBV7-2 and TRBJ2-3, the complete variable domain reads GAGVSQSPSNKVTEKGKDVELRCDPISGHTALYWYRQSLGQGLEFLIYFQGNSAPDKSGLPSDRFSAERTGGSVSTLTIQRTQQEDSAVYLCASSSTTKIRPARLTDTQYFGPGTRLTVL.

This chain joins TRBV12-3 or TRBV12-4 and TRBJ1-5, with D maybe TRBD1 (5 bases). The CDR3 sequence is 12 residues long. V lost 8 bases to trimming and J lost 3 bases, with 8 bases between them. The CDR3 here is CASGGTNQPQHF. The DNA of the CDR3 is TGTGCCAGCGGGGGGACCAATCAGCCCCAGCATTTT.

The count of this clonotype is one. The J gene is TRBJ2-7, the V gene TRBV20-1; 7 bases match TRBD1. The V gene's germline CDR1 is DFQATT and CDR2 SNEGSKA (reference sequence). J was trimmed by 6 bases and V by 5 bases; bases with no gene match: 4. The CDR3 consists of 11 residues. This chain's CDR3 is CSARQGAEQYF. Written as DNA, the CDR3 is TGCAGTGCTCGACAGGGAGCCGAGCAGTACTTC.